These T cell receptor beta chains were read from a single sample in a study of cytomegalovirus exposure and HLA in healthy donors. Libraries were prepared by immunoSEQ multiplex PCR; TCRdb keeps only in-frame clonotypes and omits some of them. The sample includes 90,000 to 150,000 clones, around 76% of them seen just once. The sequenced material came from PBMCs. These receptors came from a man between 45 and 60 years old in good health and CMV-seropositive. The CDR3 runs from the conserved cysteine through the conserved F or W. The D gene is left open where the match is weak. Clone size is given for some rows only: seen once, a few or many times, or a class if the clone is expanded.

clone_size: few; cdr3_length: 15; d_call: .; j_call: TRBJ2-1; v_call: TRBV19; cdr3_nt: TGTGCCAGTAGTATACCCCAGGACTCAGCGAATGAGCAGTTCTTC; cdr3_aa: CASSIPQDSANEQFF
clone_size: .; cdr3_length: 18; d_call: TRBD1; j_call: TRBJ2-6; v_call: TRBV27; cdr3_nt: TGTGCCAGCAGCTCTTTTGGGACAGGTTTCTCTGGGGCCAACGTCCTGACTTTC; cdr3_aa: CASSSFGTGFSGANVLTF
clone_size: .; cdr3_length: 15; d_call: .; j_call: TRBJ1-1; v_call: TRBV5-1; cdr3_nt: TGCGCCAGCAAGCGACAGATGGAAATAAACACTGAAGCTTTCTTT; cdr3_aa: CASKRQMEINTEAFF
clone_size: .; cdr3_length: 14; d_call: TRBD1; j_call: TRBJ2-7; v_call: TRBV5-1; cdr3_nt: TGCGCCAGCAGCGTAGACAGGGGGCACTACGAGCAGTACTTC; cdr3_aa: CASSVDRGHYEQYF
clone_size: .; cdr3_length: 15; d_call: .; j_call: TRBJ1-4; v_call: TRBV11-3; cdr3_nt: TGTGCCAGCAGCTTTCAGTTTGCAACTAATGAAAAACTGTTTTTT; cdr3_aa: CASSFQFATNEKLFF
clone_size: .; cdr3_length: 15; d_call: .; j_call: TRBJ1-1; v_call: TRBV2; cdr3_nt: TGTGCCAGCAGCCCCGAACAGGGAATGAACACTGAAGCTTTCTTT; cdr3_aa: CASSPEQGMNTEAFF
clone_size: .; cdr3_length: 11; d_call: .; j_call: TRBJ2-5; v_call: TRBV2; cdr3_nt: TGTGCCAGCAGAGAAGGGGCGACCCAGTACTTC; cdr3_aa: CASREGATQYF
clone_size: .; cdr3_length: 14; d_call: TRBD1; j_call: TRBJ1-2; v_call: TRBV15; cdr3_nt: TGTGCCACCAGCAGAGAGAGGACAGGGTATGGCTACACCTTC; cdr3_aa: CATSRERTGYGYTF
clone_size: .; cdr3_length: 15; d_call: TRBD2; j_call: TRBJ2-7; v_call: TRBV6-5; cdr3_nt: TGTGCCAGCGGCCCTTGGACTAGCGTTTCCTACGAGCAGTACTTC; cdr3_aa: CASGPWTSVSYEQYF
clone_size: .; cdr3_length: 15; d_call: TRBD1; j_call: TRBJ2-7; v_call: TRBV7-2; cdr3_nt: TGTGCCAGCAGCCTTGGGGGACAGGGGTTCTACGAGCAGTACTTC; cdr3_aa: CASSLGGQGFYEQYF
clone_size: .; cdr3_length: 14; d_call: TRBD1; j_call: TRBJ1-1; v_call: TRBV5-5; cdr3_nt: TGTGCCAGCAGCTTGACAGGGGACCACACTGAAGCTTTCTTT; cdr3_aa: CASSLTGDHTEAFF
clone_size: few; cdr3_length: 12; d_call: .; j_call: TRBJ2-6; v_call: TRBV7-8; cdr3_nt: TGTGCCATCCCAGGTGGGGCCAACGTCCTGACTTTC; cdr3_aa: CAIPGGANVLTF
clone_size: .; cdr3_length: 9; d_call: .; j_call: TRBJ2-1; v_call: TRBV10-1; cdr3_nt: TGCGCCAGAGCCAATGAGCAGTTCTTC; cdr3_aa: CARANEQFF
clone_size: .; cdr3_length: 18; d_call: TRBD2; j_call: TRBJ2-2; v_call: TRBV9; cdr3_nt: TGTGCCAGCAGCGTAGGAGCTAGCGGGGGGCCCAACACCGGGGAGCTGTTTTTT; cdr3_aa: CASSVGASGGPNTGELFF
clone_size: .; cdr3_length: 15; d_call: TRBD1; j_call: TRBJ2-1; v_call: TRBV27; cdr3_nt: TGTGCCAGCAGTTTGGGGACAGGGGGCTACAATGAGCAGTTCTTC; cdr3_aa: CASSLGTGGYNEQFF
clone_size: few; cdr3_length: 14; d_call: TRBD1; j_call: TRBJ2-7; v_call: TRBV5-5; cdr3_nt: TGTGCCAGCAGCTCAAGGACAGGGGTAGGGGAGCAGTACTTC; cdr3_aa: CASSSRTGVGEQYF
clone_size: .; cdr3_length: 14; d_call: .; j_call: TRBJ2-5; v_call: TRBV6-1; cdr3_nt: TGTGCCAGCAGTGAAGACTTAGGGGAAGAGACCCAGTACTTC; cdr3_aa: CASSEDLGEETQYF
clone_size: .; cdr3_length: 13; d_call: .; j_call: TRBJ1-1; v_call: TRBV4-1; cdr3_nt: TGCGCCAGCAGCCAAGTCCGGGACACTGAAGCTTTCTTT; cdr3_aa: CASSQVRDTEAFF
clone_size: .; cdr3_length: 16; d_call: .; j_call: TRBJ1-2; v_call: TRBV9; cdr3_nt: TGTGCCAGCAGCGTAGCCAAAACGGGGATGAACTATGGCTACACCTTC; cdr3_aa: CASSVAKTGMNYGYTF
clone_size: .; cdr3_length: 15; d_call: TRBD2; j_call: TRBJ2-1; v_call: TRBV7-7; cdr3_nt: TGTGCTAGCAGCCAGAGCGGGAGTACCTACAATGAGCAGTTCTTC; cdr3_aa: CASSQSGSTYNEQFF
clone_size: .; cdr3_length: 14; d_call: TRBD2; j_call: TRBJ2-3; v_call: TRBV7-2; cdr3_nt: TGTGCCAGCAGTTTAGCGGGGCTCACAGATACGCAGTATTTT; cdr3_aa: CASSLAGLTDTQYF
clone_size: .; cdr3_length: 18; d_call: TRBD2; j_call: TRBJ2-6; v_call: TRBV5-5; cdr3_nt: TGTGCCAGCAGCCCTCGGGCTAGCGGCGACTCTGGGGCCAACGTCCTGACTTTC; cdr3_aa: CASSPRASGDSGANVLTF
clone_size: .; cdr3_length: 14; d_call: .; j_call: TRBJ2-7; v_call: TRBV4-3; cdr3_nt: TGCGCCAGCGCGCTGGACACAAATCGCTACGAGCAGTACTTC; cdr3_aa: CASALDTNRYEQYF
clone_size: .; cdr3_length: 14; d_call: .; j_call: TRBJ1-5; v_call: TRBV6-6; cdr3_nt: TGTGCCAGCAGTTACTCGGGTGGACAGATATTTAAGCATTTT; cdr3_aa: CASSYSGGQIFKHF
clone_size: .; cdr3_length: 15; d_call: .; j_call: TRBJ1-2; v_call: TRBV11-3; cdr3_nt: TGTGCCAGCAGCTTAGTACCGGACAGAATTTATGGCTACACCTTC; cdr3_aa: CASSLVPDRIYGYTF
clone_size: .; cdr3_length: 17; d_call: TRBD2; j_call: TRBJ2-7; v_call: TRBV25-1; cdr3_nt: TGTGCCAGCAGTGAATCAAGCGGGACTAGCGGGAGGAACGAGCAGTACTTC; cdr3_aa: CASSESSGTSGRNEQYF
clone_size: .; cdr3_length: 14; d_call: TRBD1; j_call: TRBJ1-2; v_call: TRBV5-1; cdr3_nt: TGCGCCAGCACCTTCGCCGGACAGGGCAATGGCTACACCTTC; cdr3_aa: CASTFAGQGNGYTF
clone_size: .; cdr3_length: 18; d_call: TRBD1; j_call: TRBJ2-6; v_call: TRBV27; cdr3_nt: TGTGCCAGCAGCGACCGGACAGGGGGCATCTCTGGGGCCAACGTCCTGACTTTC; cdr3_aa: CASSDRTGGISGANVLTF
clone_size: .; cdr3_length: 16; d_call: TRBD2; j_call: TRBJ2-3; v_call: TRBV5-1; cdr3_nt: TGCGCCAGCAGCTTGTCCGGCGGGAGGAGCACAGATACGCAGTATTTT; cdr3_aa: CASSLSGGRSTDTQYF
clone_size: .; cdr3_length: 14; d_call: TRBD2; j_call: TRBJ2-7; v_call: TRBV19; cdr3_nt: TGTGCCAGTAGTTTCGGGACTAGCGTCGAAGAGCAGTACTTC; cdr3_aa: CASSFGTSVEEQYF
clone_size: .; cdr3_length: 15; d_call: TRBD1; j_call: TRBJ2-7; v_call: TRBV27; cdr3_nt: TGTGCCAGCAGTGATAACAGGGGGTGGTCCTACGAGCAGTACTTC; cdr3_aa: CASSDNRGWSYEQYF
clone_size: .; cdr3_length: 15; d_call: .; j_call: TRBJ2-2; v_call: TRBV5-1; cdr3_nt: TGCGCCAGCAGCTTGGAACCGCGTGACACCGGGGAGCTGTTTTTT; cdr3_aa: CASSLEPRDTGELFF
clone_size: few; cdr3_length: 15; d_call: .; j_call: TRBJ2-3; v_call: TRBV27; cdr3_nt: TGTGCCAGCAGTTTAGAGCTTGCCCTGCGAGATACGCAGTATTTT; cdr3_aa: CASSLELALRDTQYF
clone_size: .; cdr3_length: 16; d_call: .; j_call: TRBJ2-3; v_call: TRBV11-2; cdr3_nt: TGTGCCAGCAGCTTAGTCCGGGAAGATAGCACAGATACGCAGTATTTT; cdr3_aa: CASSLVREDSTDTQYF
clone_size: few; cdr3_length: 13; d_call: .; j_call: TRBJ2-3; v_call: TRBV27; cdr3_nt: TGTGCCAGCAGTCAGGACAGTAGAGATACGCAGTATTTT; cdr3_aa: CASSQDSRDTQYF
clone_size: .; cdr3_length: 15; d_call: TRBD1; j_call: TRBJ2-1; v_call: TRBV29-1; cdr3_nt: TGCAGCGTTGAGGGACAGGCCTTAACCTACAATGAGCAGTTCTTC; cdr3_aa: CSVEGQALTYNEQFF
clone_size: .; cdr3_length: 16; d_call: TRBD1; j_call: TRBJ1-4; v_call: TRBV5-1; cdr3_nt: TGCGCCAGCAGCTGGCAGGGACAGGTGAATAATGAAAAACTGTTTTTT; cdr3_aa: CASSWQGQVNNEKLFF